These 27 T cell receptor beta chains were all obtained from the same sample, sequenced in a study of T-cell memory formation after mild COVID-19. A single record per CDR3 protein comes from TCRdb applying MiXCR to the 5' RACE reads. This table holds hundreds of thousands of distinct CDR3 sequences, roughly a fifth found once. The sequenced material came from PBMCs or a T cell subset sorted from them (not recorded which). The receptors here all came from a man younger than 30 who had mild COVID-19 (a few samples of this study predate the infection). Cell type and time point are not known.

This clonotype was seen only a few times. The chain carries TRBV11-3 and TRBJ2-3; D gene unclear. Trimming shortened V by 5 bases and J by 2 bases, and 8 bases separated the two germline ends. This CDR3 is built from 13 residues. The germline V gene encodes CDR1 SGHNT and CDR2 YENEEA. The CDR3 protein is CASSPRDTDTQYF. The CDR3 DNA sequence: TGTGCCAGCAGCCCACGAGACACAGATACGCAGTATTTT.

The rearrangement links TRBV5-1 to TRBJ1-4; no firm D call. Germline V gene data show CDR1 as SGHRS and CDR2 as YFSETQ. V lost 1 base to trimming and J lost 7 bases, with 14 bases between them. The CDR3 has 15 amino acids. CDR3 loop: CASSLSGGSPEKLFF. CDR3 sequence (DNA): TGCGCCAGCAGCTTGTCGGGAGGGAGTCCTGAAAAACTGTTTTTT. Supplemented by reference TRBV5-1 and TRBJ1-4, the full variable domain reads KAGVTQTPRYLIKTRGQQVTLSCSPISGHRSVSWYQQTPGQGLQFLFEYFSETQRNKGNFPGRFSGRQFSNSRSEMNVSTLELGDSALYLCASSLSGGSPEKLFFGSGTQLSVL.

V is TRBV7-8 and J is TRBJ2-3; no definite D call. Germline V gene data show CDR1 as SGHVS and CDR2 as FQNEAQ. Trimming removed 5 bases from V and 3 bases from J, with 15 bases in between. The CDR3 spans 15 residues. The CDR3 DNA reads as TGTGCCAGCAGCCCACTGATCAGCGTGACAGATACGCAGTATTTT. Protein: CASSPLISVTDTQYF.

V and J are TRBV7-2 and TRBJ2-3; 7 bases agree with TRBD2. The CDR3 is made up of 15 amino acids. Germline V lookup: CDR1 SGHTA, CDR2 FQGNSA. The V gene end was trimmed by 5 bases and the J gene end by 0 bases; junction bases not matched to a gene: 5. The CDR3, as DNA: TGTGCCAGCAGCCTTCGCGGGGGAAGCACAGATACGCAGTATTTT. Protein sequence: CASSLRGGSTDTQYF.

This clonotype was recorded a few times. V gene TRBV28 combines with J gene TRBJ1-5, with a tentative D call TRBD1 (5 bases). Germline CDR1 and CDR2: MDHEN and SYDVKM. This CDR3 has 12 residues. Trimming cost V 7 bases and J 4 bases, with 8 bases left between them. CDR3 sequence (DNA): TGTGCCAGCATAGAGGGGAATCAGCCCCAGCATTTT. Encoded protein: CASIEGNQPQHF.

This clonotype was seen a few times. The chain couples TRBV20-1 to TRBJ2-5; unclear D gene. Trimming left V 4 bases short and J 8 bases short, with 17 bases between. The CDR3 runs to 13 residues. In germline, CDR1 is DFQATT, CDR2 SNEGSKA (reference sequence). The CDR3: CSATSPPFGTQYF. DNA of the CDR3: TGCAGTGCTACGAGCCCCCCTTTTGGTACCCAGTACTTC.

This clonotype was found a few times. The J gene is TRBJ2-5, the V gene TRBV19; either TRBD1 or TRBD2 may supply D (5 bases each). CDR1 and CDR2 from the germline V gene are LNHDA and SQIVND (reference sequence). This CDR3 is 14 amino acids long. Trimming cost V 6 bases and J 5 bases, with 16 bases left between them. The CDR3, as DNA: TGTGCCAGTAGGGGGGTCGGTTGGGTCGAGACCCAGTACTTC. Residues: CASRGVGWVETQYF.

The rearrangement links TRBV9 to TRBJ1-3; perhaps TRBD1 as D (5 bases). CDR1 SGDLS and CDR2 YYNGEE come from the germline V gene. The CDR3 has 15 residues. V lost 6 bases and J 3 bases, leaving 16 bases between the germline ends. CDR3 region: CASTSRGDFGNTIYF. CDR3 in DNA: TGTGCCAGCACCTCCCGTGGGGACTTTGGAAACACCATATATTTT.

The chain recombines TRBV12-3 or TRBV12-4 with TRBJ2-3, with D maybe TRBD2 (5 bases). CDR3 length equals 14 residues. Trimming removed 3 bases from V and 2 bases from J, with 9 bases in between. CDR3 nucleotides: TGTGCCAGCAGTTTTACGGACTTCACAGATACGCAGTATTTT. Its translation: CASSFTDFTDTQYF.

The chain has TRBV29-1 and TRBJ1-1; possible D gene TRBD1, 5 bases. V shed 7 bases and J shed 1 base, with 10 bases lying between them. The CDR3 extends over 12 amino acids. Germline CDR1 and CDR2: SQVTM and ANQGSEA. The CDR3 nucleotides read TGCAGCGGAGGGGCAGGGAACACTGAAGCTTTCTTT. Translating it yields CSGGAGNTEAFF. Full variable domain (remainder filled in from reference TRBV29-1 and TRBJ1-1): SAVISQKPSRDICQRGTSLTIQCQVDSQVTMMFWYRQQPGQSLTLIATANQGSEATYESGFVIDKFPISRPNLTFSTLTVSNMSPEDSSIYLCSGGAGNTEAFFGQGTRLTVV.

The sample holds a few counts of this clonotype. The CDR3 sequence is CASREGNTEAFF. The CDR3 DNA reads TGTGCCAGCCGGGAGGGAAACACTGAAGCTTTCTTT. This chain uses TRBV12-3 or TRBV12-4 with TRBJ1-1; D is unresolved. V was pared by 8 bases and J by 2 bases, with 9 bases between. The CDR3 extends over 12 amino acids.

The chain combines TRBV7-9 with TRBJ2-3; 9 positions match TRBD1. The length of the CDR3 is 16 residues. CDR1 and CDR2 from the germline V gene are SEHNR and FQNEAQ (reference sequence). The V and J ends lost 5 bases and 1 base, in that order; junction bases with no gene match: 7. CDR3 bases: TGTGCCAGCAGCCCGCGGGACAGGGAAGGCACAGATACGCAGTATTTT. It yields the protein CASSPRDREGTDTQYF.

This clonotype turned up a few times. The chain is built from TRBV5-1 and TRBJ2-7, with D possibly being TRBD2 (6 bases). V was cut by 0 bases and J by 5 bases, with 15 bases left in between. This CDR3 contains 15 residues. Germline-derived CDR1 and CDR2 are SGHRS and YFSETQ. Written as DNA, the CDR3 is TGCGCCAGCAGCTTGGCCCCAGGGACTGGCGACGAGCAGTACTTC. It is translated as CASSLAPGTGDEQYF.

This clonotype was observed a few times. The chain has TRBV28 and TRBJ2-7, with 8 bases that match TRBD1. Trimming at V came to 8 bases and at J to 2 bases, leaving 5 bases not matched to a gene. Germline-derived CDR1 and CDR2 are MDHEN and SYDVKM. The CDR3 has 13 residues. The CDR3 protein is CASLGQGTYEQYV. The CDR3 nucleotides read TGTGCCAGCCTTGGACAGGGCACCTACGAGCAGTACGTC.

This chain connects TRBV20-1 to TRBJ2-5; 7 bases align to TRBD1. Trimming at V came to 1 base and at J to 5 bases, leaving 4 bases not matched to a gene. Germline V gives CDR1 DFQATT, CDR2 SNEGSKA (reference sequence). The CDR3 has 13 amino acids. CDR3: CSARGTGGETQYF. CDR3 DNA: TGCAGTGCTAGAGGGACAGGTGGTGAGACCCAGTACTTC.

This chain uses TRBV7-8 with TRBJ1-3, with D possibly TRBD1 on 6 matching bases. The V gene lost 5 bases and the J gene lost 4 bases, with 18 bases spanning the gap. CDR1 is SGHVS, CDR2 FQNEAQ, per germline. The CDR3 is 16 amino acids. CDR3 amino acids: CASSRLPGQGGNTIYF. CDR3 nucleotide sequence: TGTGCCAGCAGCCGCCTGCCGGGGCAGGGGGGAAACACCATATATTTT.

The chain links TRBV7-8 to TRBJ2-5, with D possibly matching TRBD1 (5 bases). Germline-derived CDR1 and CDR2 are SGHVS and FQNEAQ. The CDR3 loop spans 15 amino acids. V was clipped by 3 bases and J by 5 bases, with 16 bases between them. The DNA for the CDR3 is TGTGCCAGCAGCTTCGGCAGGGTCTTTAGGGAGACCCAGTACTTC. Its protein is CASSFGRVFRETQYF. The variable domain in full, with the rest retrieved from reference TRBV7-8 and TRBJ2-5, is GAGVSQSPRYKVAKRGQDVALRCDPISGHVSLFWYQQALGQGPEFLTYFQNEAQLDKSGLPSDRFFAERPEGSVSTLKIQRTQQEDSAVYLCASSFGRVFRETQYFGPGTRLLVL.

This clonotype was counted between two and nine times. The chain carries TRBV29-1 and TRBJ2-5; 9 bases agree with TRBD1. Germline CDR1 and CDR2: SQVTM and ANQGSEA. J was trimmed by 4 bases and V by 7 bases; bases with no gene match: 4. This CDR3 spans 12 amino acids. CDR3 sequence reads: CSATDRGETQYF. The DNA of the CDR3 is TGCAGCGCTACGGACAGGGGAGAGACCCAGTACTTC.

The chain has TRBV7-2 and TRBJ1-5; a weak D match, TRBD1 (5 bases). Trimming took off 4 bases at V and 4 bases at J, with 17 bases between the two ends. Looked up from germline, CDR1 is SGHTA and CDR2 is FQGNSA. This CDR3 has 16 residues. CDR3: CASSSGMGFINQPQHF. CDR3 nucleotide sequence: TGTGCCAGCAGCTCAGGGATGGGATTTATTAATCAGCCCCAGCATTTT.

The rearrangement joins TRBV20-1 to TRBJ1-2, with 9 nucleotides matching TRBD1. The junction had 5 bases not matched to a gene; V was cut back by 0 bases and J by 6 bases. Germline V gene lookup returns CDR1 DFQATT and CDR2 SNEGSKA (reference sequence). The CDR3 length is 14 residues. In DNA form, the CDR3 reads TGCAGTGCTAGAGATTGGGGACAGGGCCATGGCTACACCTTC. It is translated as CSARDWGQGHGYTF.

V is TRBV5-8 and J is TRBJ2-7; D is unresolved. The CDR3 totals 14 residues. The V gene lost 0 bases and the J gene lost 3 bases, with 10 bases spanning the gap. Germline V CDR1 and CDR2: SGHTS, YDEGEE. This CDR3 is CASSLVGLGYEQYV. CDR3 DNA: TGTGCCAGCAGCTTGGTAGGCCTAGGCTACGAGCAGTACGTC.

The V and J genes are TRBV6-6 and TRBJ2-7; D remains unclear. The ends were cut back, 6 bases at V and 8 bases at J, with 11 bases in the middle. The V gene's germline CDR1 is MNHNY and CDR2 SVGAGI (reference sequence). The CDR3 length is 11 residues. The CDR3 coding sequence is TGTGCCAGCAGCATAACATCACAGCAGTACTTC. Encoded protein: CASSITSQQYF.

The gene calls are TRBV7-9 and TRBJ2-7; unclear D gene. The CDR3 sequence is 15 residues long. Per the germline V gene, CDR1 is SEHNR and CDR2 is FQNEAQ (reference sequence). The V and J ends lost 1 base and 0 bases respectively, with 10 bases between them. The CDR3 DNA reads TGTGCCAGCAGCTTAGACACCATGAGCTCCTACGAGCAGTACGTC. Its translation: CASSLDTMSSYEQYV.

The chain is built from TRBV12-3 or TRBV12-4 and TRBJ1-2; 9 bases line up with TRBD1. The CDR3 runs to 16 residues. Losses at the gene ends were 6 bases for V and 4 bases for J; bases not matched to a gene: 12. CDR3 nucleotide sequence: TGTGCCAGCAGCACGCGATACAGGGGGCAGGGCTATGGCTACACCTTC. It codes for CASSTRYRGQGYGYTF.

The chain is built from TRBV28 and TRBJ2-1, with D perhaps matching TRBD1 (6 bases). CDR1 is MDHEN and CDR2 is SYDVKM in the germline V gene. CDR3 length equals 13 residues. V lost 8 bases to trimming and J lost 8 bases, with 16 bases between them. CDR3 nucleotides: TGTGCCAGCGGCCAAGTCAGGGGCGATGAGCAGTTCTTC. Translated, it gives CASGQVRGDEQFF.

V usage is TRBV27 and J usage is TRBJ1-5, with D perhaps TRBD1 (6 bases). CDR3 length equals 13 residues. V lost 10 bases and J 6 bases, leaving 16 bases between the germline ends. CDR1 and CDR2 from the germline V gene are MNHEY and SMNVEV (reference sequence). The CDR3 sequence: CATSWGARQPQHF. The CDR3, as DNA: TGTGCCACCTCATGGGGGGCTCGTCAGCCCCAGCATTTT.

This clonotype has a count of ten or more. This rearrangement joins TRBV25-1 to TRBJ2-3; D call uncertain. The V end lost 3 bases, the J end lost 2 bases, and 12 bases lay between the germline ends. The CDR3 is 15 amino acids. Germline values: CDR1 MGHDK, CDR2 SYGVNS. CDR3 protein: CASSEWSEFTDTQYF. The CDR3 nucleotides read TGTGCCAGCAGTGAGTGGTCAGAGTTCACAGATACGCAGTATTTT.